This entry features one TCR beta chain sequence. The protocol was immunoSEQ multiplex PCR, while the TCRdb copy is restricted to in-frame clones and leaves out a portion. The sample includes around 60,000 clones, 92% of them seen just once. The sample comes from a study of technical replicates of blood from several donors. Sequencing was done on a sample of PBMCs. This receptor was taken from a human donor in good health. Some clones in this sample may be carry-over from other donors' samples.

CDR3 in DNA: TGTGCCAGCAGTGACTCAGCCGGGACTAGCGGGAGTCTGAAACAGTTCTTC. Protein sequence: CASSDSAGTSGSLKQFF. J is TRBJ2-1 and V is TRBV6-4, with 14 bases matching TRBD2. Looked up from germline, CDR1 is MRHNA and CDR2 is SNTAGT. Trimming took 0 bases from V and 13 from J; bases not matched to a gene: 11. The CDR3 totals 17 residues.